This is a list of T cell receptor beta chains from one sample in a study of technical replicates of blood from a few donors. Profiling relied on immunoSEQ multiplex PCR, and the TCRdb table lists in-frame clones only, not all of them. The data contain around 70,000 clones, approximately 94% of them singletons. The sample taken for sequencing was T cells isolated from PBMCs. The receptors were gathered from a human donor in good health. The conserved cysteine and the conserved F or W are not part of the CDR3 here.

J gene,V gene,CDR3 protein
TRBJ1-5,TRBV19,ASSSQGGVQPQH
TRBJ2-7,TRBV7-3,ASSLTGGEQY
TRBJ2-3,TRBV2,ASSEAPPYTDTQY
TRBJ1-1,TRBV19,ASSLGQNTEAF
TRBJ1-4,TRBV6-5,ASSYAARDEKLF
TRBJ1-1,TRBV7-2,ASSFTGGPF
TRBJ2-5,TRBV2,ASRADRALETQY
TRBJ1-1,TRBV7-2,ASSLTGNTEAF
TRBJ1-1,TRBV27,ASSWGPQGRTEAF
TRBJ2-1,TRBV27,ASSKGAWGNEQF
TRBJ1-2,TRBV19,ASSIPGTGLGGYT
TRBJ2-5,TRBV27,ASRTGVGEETQY
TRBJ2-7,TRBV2,ASYDNQEVAFSYEQY
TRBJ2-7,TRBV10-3,AIRVTDYEQY
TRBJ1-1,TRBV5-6,ASSLPSTGSGGTEAF
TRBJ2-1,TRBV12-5,ASGLDSGWGLYNEQF
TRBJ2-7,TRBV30,AWSAGGEQY
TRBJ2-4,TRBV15,ATSAGRGLGAKNIQY